This T cell receptor beta chain was recorded in a study of response to subunit inactivated influenza vaccine. This clonotype occurred once. Its antigen is not identified. Study-level points and caveats: Few additional T cells are recruited per seasonal influenza vaccination, authors suggested.

Each CDR3 protein gets one entry after TCRdb re-called the RT-PCR reads with MiXCR. The sample carries roughly 650,000 distinct CDR3 sequences, 14% recorded once. Trimming shortened V by 4 bases and J by 12 bases, and 16 bases separated the two germline ends. Germline-derived CDR1 and CDR2 are GTSNPN and SVGIG (reference sequence). This CDR3 is built from 12 residues. This sequence joins TRBV30 and TRBJ2-1, with TRBD2 as a possible D gene (5 bases). The clonotype was recovered from a man aged 45 to 65 who received an inactivated influenza vaccine. This material consisted of PBMCs from blood, taken roughly 15 days before vaccination. The CDR3 sequence: CAWNEGTSSQFF. The CDR3, as DNA: TGTGCCTGGAATGAGGGCACCTCCTCGCAGTTCTTC.